This T cell receptor (beta chain) was recorded in a study of blood T cell repertoires in COVID-19. Study-wide background: From the United States, Italy and Spain came samples of acute and convalescent COVID-19.

Patients at the Seattle site were enrolled during active infection and followed longitudinally. CDR1 SGHRS and CDR2 YFSETQ come from the germline V gene. V gave up 0 bases and J gave up 5 bases, with 11 bases separating them. The CDR3 is made up of 14 amino acids. As handled by the study authors: Amplification with reference gene primers provided the estimates of nucleated cell counts. Using immunoSEQ multiplex PCR, the repertoire was profiled, and TCRdb retains in-frame clones only, with some absent. The D gene and trimming were derived from the DNA, and the V and J assignments and clone size from that table. The table records approximately 90,000 clones, around 86% of them present only once.

Sample: peripheral blood. The rearrangement joins TRBV5-1 to TRBJ1-2; D might be TRBD1 (5 bases). This clonotype was obtained from a man aged 60-69 years with COVID-19, enrolled during active disease. CDR3 sequence reads: CASSLEGDSYGYTF. The CDR3 DNA is TGCGCCAGCAGCTTGGAAGGGGATTCGTATGGCTACACCTTC.